This T cell receptor beta chain comes out of a study of blood T cell repertoires in COVID-19 (TCRdb year 2020). About the full investigation: Samples from collaborators originated in the United States, Italy and Spain and spanned both the acute and convalescent phases of COVID-19. The samples were drawn from the first 160 participants of the ongoing ImmuneRACE study and from under 1,500 subjects provided by 6 global collaborators. The repertoires were released in a freely available public database meant as a resource for research on the immune response to SARS-CoV-2. The material from the prospective study consisted of cDNA or gDNA derived from T cells, B-cell-depleted T cells, or PBMCs. Deeply sampled blood TCRbeta repertoires from subjects exposed to, actively infected with, or recovered from COVID-19 were included in the dataset. Sample metadata almost always included a de-identified subject ID, COVID-19 status, age in years and sex. Where available, HLA class I and class II types were taken from metadata supplied by the sample provider and were not determined by assay-based typing. What the study reported, not specific to this receptor: How much clinical and demographic metadata was included differed by source and by participant, and the metadata was provided uncurated.

The CDR3 has 13 amino acids, counting the end cysteine and phenylalanine. Solely the CDR3 DNA is kept, with 39 bases framed from the first base. In the germline V gene, CDR1 corresponds to SGDLS and CDR2 to YYNGEE. From V the trimming removes 2 bases and from J it removes 5 bases, while the gene matches leave 4 bases of the junction unaccounted for. The immunoSEQ Assay, a bias-controlled multiplex PCR, was used to amplify TCRbeta CDR3 regions from genomic DNA. The study's processing was this. Within the assay, amplification of reference gene primers was used to estimate how many nucleated cells each sample contained. To quantify the absolute abundance of each unique TCRbeta CDR3 rearrangement, sequence reads were collapsed and filtered. For each sample, productive Simpson clonality was calculated by taking the square root of Simpson's diversity index across productive rearrangements. Drawn from immuneACCESS, this table holds only the in-frame rearrangements with V and J called that TCRdb kept. Clones are partly lost; checked studies trace under half to an unresolved V gene and leave the rest unexplained. V and J calls and clone size come straight from that table; D and trimming were deduced from the DNA. The sample records fewer than 700,000 clones, approximately 88% of which are singletons. Of the sample, under 8.5% is held by the ten largest clones.

Worth noting for this clone: This receptor's antigen is unknown. No clone much larger than this one lies a single base away; base qualities are absent.

At one collaborating source in Seattle, patients were enrolled during active infection and were followed longitudinally through the course of disease. Whole blood was collected in K2EDTA tubes by collaborating institutions according to the institutions' own protocols. For TCRbeta analysis, collaborators shipped samples as frozen whole blood, isolated PBMCs, or DNA extracted from either of those sample types. The receptor's source is a woman in her forties or fifties with COVID-19, enrolled during active disease. The chain is made from TRBV9 and TRBJ2-7; TRBD1 agrees with 7 junctional bases. The specimen sequenced was peripheral blood. The DNA sequence follows: TGTGCCAGCAGCGTGACAGGGAGCAACGAGCAGTACTTC. This is translated as CASSVTGSNEQYF.